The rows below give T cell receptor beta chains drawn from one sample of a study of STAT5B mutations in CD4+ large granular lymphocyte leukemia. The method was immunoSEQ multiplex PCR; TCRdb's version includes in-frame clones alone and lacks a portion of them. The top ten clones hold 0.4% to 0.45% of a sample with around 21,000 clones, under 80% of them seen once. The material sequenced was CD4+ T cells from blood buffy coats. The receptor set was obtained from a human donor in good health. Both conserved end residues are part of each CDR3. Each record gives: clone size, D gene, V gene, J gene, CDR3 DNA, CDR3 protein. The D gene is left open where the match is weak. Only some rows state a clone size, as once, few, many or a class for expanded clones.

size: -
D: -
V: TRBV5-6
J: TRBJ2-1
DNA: TGTGCCAGCGAGCTTGCCCTTCTAGCTCATGAGCAGTTCTTC
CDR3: CASELALLAHEQFF

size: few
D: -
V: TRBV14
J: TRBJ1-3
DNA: TGTGCCAGCAGCCAGGCGCTCGGAAACACCATATATTTT
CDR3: CASSQALGNTIYF

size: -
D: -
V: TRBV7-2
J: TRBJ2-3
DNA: TGTGCCAGCAGCTCCCCCGGGACAGATACGCAGTATTTT
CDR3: CASSSPGTDTQYF

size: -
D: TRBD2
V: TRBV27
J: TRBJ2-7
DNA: TGTGCCAGCAGCTCTTCCGGGACTAGCGGTCCTTCCTACGAGCAGTACTTC
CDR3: CASSSSGTSGPSYEQYF

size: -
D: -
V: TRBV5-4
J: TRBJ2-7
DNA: TGTGCCAGCAGACGAAAGACTAGATCCGGCGAGCAGTACTTC
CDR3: CASRRKTRSGEQYF

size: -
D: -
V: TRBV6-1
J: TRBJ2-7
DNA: TGTGCCAGCTCGAAGGCCGGGACACCTATTAACGAGCAGTACTTC
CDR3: CASSKAGTPINEQYF

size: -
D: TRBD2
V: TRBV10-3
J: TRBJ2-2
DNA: TGTGCCATCGCCGGGACTAGCGGGAGTAAGGGCACCGGGGAGCTGTTTTTT
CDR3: CAIAGTSGSKGTGELFF

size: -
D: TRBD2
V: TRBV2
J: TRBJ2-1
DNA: TGTGCCAGCAAAAACAACCCGGGGGGGGATGAGCAGTTCTTC
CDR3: CASKNNPGGDEQFF

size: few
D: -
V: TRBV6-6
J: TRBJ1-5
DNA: TGTGCCAGCAGCGGCCCGCCCGAGGGAATCAATCAGCCCCAGCATTTT
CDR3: CASSGPPEGINQPQHF

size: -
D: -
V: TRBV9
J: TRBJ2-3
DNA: TGTGCCAGCAGCGCCCTTGGGGGGTACGGCACAGATACGCAGTATTTT
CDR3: CASSALGGYGTDTQYF

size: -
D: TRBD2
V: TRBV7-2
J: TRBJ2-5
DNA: TGTGCCAGCAGCTTAGTCGGTAGCGGGGGGACGCCCAGGACCCAGTACTTC
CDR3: CASSLVGSGGTPRTQYF

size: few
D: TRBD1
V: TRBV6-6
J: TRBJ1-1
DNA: TGTGCCAGCAGGGACAGGGGGAGGAGCACTGAAGCTTTCTTT
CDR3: CASRDRGRSTEAFF

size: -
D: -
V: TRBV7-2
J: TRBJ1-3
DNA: TGTGCCAGCAGCCCTCAACTAGGTACCATATATTTT
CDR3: CASSPQLGTIYF

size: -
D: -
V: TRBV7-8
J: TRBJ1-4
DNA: TGTGCCAGCAGCCTTTCGGGGTATGAAAAACTGTTTTTT
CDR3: CASSLSGYEKLFF